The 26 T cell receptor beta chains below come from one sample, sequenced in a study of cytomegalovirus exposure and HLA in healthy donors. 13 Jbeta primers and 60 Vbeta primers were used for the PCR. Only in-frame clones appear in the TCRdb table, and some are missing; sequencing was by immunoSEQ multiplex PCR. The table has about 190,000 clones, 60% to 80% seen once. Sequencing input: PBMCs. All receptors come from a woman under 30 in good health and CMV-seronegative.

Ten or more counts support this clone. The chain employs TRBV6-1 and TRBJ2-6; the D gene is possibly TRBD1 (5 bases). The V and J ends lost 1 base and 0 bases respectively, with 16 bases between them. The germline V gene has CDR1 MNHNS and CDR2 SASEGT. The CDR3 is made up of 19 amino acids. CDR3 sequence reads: CASSEEVGQDLSGANVLTF. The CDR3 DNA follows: TGTGCCAGCAGTGAAGAGGTCGGACAAGACCTCTCTGGGGCCAACGTCCTGACTTTC.

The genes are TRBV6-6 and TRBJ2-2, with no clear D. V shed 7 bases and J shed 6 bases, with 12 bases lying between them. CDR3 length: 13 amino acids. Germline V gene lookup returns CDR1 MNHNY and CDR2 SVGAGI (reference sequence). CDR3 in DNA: TGTGCCAGCAAGAGTCTAATGGCCGGGGAGCTGTTTTTT. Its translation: CASKSLMAGELFF.

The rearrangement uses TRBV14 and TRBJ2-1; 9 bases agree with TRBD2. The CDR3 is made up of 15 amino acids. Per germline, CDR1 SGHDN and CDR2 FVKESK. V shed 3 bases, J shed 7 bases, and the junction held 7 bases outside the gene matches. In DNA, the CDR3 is TGTGCCAGCAGCCATAATAGCGGGAGAAGGAATGAGCAGTTCTTC. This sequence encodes CASSHNSGRRNEQFF.

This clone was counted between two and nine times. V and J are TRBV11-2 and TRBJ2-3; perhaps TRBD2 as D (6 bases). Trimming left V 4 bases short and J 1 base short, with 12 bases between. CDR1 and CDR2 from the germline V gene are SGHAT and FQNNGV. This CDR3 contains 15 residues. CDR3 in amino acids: CASSSPASGTDTQYF. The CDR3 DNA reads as TGTGCCAGCAGCTCCCCGGCTAGCGGCACAGATACGCAGTATTTT.

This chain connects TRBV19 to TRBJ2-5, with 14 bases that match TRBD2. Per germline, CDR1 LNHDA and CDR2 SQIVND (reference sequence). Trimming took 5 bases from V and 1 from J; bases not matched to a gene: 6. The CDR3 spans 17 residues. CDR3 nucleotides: TGTGCCAGTAGTTTCTCCGGGACTAGCGGGAGCCAAGAGACCCAGTACTTC. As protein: CASSFSGTSGSQETQYF.

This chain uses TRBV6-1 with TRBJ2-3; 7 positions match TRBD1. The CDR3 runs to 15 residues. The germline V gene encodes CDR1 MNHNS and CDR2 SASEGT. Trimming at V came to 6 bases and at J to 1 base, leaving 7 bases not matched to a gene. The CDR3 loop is CASSDTGTGTDTQYF. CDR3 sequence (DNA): TGTGCCAGCAGCGACACCGGGACAGGCACAGATACGCAGTATTTT.

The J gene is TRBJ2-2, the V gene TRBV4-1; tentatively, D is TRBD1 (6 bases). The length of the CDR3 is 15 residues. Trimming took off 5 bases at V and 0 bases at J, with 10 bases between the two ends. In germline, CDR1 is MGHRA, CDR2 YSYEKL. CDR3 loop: CASSSGTPNTGELFF. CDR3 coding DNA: TGCGCCAGCAGCTCCGGGACACCGAACACCGGGGAGCTGTTTTTT.

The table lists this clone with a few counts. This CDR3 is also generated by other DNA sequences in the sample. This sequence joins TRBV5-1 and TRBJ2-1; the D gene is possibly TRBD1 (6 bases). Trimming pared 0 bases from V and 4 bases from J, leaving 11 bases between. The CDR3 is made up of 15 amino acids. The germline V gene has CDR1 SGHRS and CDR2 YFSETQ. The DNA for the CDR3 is TGCGCCAGCAGCTTGGGTCAGGGGATATACAATGAGCAGTTCTTC. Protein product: CASSLGQGIYNEQFF.

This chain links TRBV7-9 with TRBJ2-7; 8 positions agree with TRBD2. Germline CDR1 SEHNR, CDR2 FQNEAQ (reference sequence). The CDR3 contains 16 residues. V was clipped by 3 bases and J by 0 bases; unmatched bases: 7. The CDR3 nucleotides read TGTGCCAGCAGCTTTCCCCAGCGGGGGAGCTCCTACGAGCAGTACTTC. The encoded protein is CASSFPQRGSSYEQYF.

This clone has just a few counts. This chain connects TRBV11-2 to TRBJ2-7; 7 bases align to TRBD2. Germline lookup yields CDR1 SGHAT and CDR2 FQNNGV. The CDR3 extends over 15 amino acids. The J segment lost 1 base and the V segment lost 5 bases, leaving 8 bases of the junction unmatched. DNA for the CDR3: TGTGCCAGCAGCGTAATAACCGGGAGGTCCTACGAGCAGTACTTC. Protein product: CASSVITGRSYEQYF.

The CDR3 region has the DNA TGCGCCAGCAGCCAATGGACAGGGCCCTACGAGCAGTACTTC. Protein: CASSQWTGPYEQYF. V is TRBV5-1 and J is TRBJ2-7, with 8 positions matching TRBD1. The trim removed 4 bases at V and 2 bases at J, leaving 5 bases unmatched. Looked up from germline, CDR1 is SGHRS and CDR2 is YFSETQ. The CDR3 has 14 amino acids.

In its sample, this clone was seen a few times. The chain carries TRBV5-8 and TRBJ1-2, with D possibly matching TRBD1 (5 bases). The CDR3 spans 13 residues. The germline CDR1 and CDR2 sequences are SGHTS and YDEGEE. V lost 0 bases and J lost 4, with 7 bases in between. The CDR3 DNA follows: TGTGCCAGCAGCTTGGACAGGTTCTATGGCTACACCTTC. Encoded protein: CASSLDRFYGYTF.

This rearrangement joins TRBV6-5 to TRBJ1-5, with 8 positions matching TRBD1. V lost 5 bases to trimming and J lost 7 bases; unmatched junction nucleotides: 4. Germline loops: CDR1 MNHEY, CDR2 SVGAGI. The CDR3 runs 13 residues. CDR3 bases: TGTGCCAGCAGTGGACAGGGAGGCCAGCCCCAGCATTTT. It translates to CASSGQGGQPQHF.

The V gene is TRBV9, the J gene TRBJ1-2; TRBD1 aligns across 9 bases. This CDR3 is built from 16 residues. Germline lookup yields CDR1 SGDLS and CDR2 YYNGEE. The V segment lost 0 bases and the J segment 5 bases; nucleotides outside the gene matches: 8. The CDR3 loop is CASSVEMGGQGYGYTF. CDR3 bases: TGTGCCAGCAGCGTAGAAATGGGAGGACAGGGGTATGGCTACACCTTC.

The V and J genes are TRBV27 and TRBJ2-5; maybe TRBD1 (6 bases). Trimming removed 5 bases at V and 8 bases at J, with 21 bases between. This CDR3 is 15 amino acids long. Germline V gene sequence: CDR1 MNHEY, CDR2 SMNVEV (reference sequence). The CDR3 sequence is CASSQSGQPSGTQYF. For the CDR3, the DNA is TGTGCCAGCAGTCAATCCGGACAGCCCTCAGGTACCCAGTACTTC.

In DNA form, the CDR3 reads TGTGCCAGCAGCTACGGAGATAGCAATCAGCCCCAGCATTTT. Protein: CASSYGDSNQPQHF. The chain couples TRBV7-9 to TRBJ1-5; D not certain. V lost 4 bases and J 0 bases, leaving 7 bases between the germline ends. Per the germline V gene, CDR1 is SEHNR and CDR2 is FQNEAQ (reference sequence). The CDR3 is 14 residues long.

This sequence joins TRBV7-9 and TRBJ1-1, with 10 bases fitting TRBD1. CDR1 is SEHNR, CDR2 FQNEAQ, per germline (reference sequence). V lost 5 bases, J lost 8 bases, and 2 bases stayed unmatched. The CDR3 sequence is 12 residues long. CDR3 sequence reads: CASSTGQGEAFF. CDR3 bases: TGTGCCAGCAGCACGGGACAGGGGGAAGCTTTCTTT.

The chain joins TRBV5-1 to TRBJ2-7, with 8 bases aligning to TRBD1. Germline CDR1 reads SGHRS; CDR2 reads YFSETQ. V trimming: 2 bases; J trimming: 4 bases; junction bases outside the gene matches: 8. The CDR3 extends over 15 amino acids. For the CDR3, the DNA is TGCGCCAGCAGCTTTTTGCAGGGGGCTCAGTACGAGCAGTACTTC. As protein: CASSFLQGAQYEQYF.

CDR3 nucleotides: TGTGCCAGCAGTCGCGGGATATATAATTCACCCCTCCACTTT. Its translation is CASSRGIYNSPLHF. The chain recombines TRBV7-2 with TRBJ1-6; D is unclear. Between the trimmed V and J ends, which lost 6 bases and 4 bases, there was a span of 10 bases. This CDR3 region has 14 residues. In germline, CDR1 is SGHTA, CDR2 FQGNSA.

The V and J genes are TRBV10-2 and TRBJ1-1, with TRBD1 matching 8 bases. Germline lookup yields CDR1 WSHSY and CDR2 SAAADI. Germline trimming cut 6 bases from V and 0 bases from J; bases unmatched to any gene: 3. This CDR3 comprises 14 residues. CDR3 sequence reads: CASSYRGMNTEAFF. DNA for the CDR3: TGCGCCAGCAGCTACAGGGGGATGAACACTGAAGCTTTCTTT.

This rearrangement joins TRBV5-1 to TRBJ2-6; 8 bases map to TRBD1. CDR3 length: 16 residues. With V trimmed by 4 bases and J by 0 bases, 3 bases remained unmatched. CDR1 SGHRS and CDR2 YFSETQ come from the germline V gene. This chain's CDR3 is CASSQGQGSGANVLTF. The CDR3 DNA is TGCGCCAGCAGCCAAGGACAGGGCTCTGGGGCCAACGTCCTGACTTTC.

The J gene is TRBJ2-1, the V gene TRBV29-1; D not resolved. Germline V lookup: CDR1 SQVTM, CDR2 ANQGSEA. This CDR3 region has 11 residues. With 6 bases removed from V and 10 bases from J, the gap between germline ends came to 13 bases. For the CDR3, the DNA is TGCAGCGTCCCGCTAGAACTCGAGCAGTTCTTC. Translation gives CSVPLELEQFF.

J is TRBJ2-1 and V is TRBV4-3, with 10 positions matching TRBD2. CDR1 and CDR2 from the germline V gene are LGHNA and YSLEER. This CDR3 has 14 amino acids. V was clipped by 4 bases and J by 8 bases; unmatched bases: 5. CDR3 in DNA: TGCGCCAGCAGCCCCTCTAGCGGGAGCGATGAGCAGTTCTTC. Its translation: CASSPSSGSDEQFF.

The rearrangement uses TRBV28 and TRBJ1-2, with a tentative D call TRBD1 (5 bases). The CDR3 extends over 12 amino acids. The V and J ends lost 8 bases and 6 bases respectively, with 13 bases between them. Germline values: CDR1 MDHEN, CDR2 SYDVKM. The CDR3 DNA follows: TGTGCCAGCTTGGGGGGAGCGAATGGCTACACCTTC. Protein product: CASLGGANGYTF.

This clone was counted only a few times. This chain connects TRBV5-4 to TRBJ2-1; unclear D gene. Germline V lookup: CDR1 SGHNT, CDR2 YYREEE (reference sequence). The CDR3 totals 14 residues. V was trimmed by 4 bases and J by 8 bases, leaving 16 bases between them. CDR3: CASSPRGPADEQFF. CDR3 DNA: TGTGCCAGCAGCCCGCGTGGGCCTGCCGATGAGCAGTTCTTC.

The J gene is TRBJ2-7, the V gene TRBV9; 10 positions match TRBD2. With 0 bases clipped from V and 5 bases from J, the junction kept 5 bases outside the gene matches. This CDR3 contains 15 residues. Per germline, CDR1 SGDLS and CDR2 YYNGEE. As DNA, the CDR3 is TGTGCCAGCAGCGTAGTCTCGGGACTAGCGAACGAGCAGTACTTC. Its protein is CASSVVSGLANEQYF. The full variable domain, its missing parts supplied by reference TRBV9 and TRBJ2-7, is DSGVTQTPKHLITATGQRVTLRCSPRSGDLSVYWYQQSLDQGLQFLIQYYNGEERAKGNILERFSAQQFPDLHSELNLSSLELGDSALYFCASSVVSGLANEQYFGPGTRLTVT.